The clone carrying this T cell receptor beta chain was observed at least ten times. Its antigen is not known. With 0 bases clipped from V and 5 bases from J, the junction kept 7 bases outside the gene matches. The CDR3 extends over 15 amino acids. The germline CDR1 and CDR2 sequences are SGHDT and YYEEEE. This specimen belongs to a study of spatial heterogeneity in lung cancer. The overall study: Sequencing of follow-up PBMC samples took place when they were available, at a median of roughly 2 years after resection.

The time point was: blood at routine non-recurrence follow-up after resection. Every individual TCR cDNA molecule carried its own unique molecular identifier, which allowed correction of PCR and sequencing errors. In TCRdb, the 5' RACE reads were re-called with MiXCR into one record per CDR3 protein. The table has approximately 12,000 distinct CDR3 sequences, 9.5% to 13% seen once. Overall study findings and caveats: Follow-up blood showed ubiquitous expanded tumor TCRs less than blood at resection did.

The clonotype originates from a female donor with early-stage non-small cell lung cancer. The sample was PBMCs, taken at follow-up. J is TRBJ2-5 and V is TRBV5-6; 7 bases are shared with TRBD1. For the CDR3, the DNA is TGTGCCAGCAGCTTGGATGAAGGGGGCGCGGAGACCCAGTACTTC. Protein: CASSLDEGGAETQYF.